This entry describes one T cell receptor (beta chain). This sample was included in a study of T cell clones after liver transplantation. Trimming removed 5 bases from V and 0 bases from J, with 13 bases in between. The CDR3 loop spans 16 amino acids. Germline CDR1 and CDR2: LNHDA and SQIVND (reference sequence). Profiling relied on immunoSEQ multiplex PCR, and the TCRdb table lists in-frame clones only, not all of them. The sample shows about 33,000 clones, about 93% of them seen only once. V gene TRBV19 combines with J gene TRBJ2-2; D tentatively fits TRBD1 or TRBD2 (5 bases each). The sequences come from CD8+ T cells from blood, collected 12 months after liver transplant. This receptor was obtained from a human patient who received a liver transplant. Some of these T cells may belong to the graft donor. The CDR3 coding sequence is TGTGCCAGTAGTCCCTTTGGGGGATCGAACACCGGGGAGCTGTTTTTT. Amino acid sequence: CASSPFGGSNTGELFF.